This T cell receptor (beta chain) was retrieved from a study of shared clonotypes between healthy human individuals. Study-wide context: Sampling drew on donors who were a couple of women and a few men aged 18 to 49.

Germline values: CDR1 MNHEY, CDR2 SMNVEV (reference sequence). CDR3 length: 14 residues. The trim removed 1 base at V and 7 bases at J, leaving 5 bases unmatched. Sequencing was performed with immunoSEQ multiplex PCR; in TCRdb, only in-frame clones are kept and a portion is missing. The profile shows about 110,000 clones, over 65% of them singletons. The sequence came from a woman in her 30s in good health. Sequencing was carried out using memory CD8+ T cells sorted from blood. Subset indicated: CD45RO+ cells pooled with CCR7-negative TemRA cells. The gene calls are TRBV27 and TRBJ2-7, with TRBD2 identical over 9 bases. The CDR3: CASSLLAGVGEQYF. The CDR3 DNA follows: TGTGCCAGCAGTTTATTAGCGGGAGTGGGAGAGCAGTACTTC.